This TCR beta chain emerged from a study of blood T cell repertoires in COVID-19. This clone was found a few times. Germline assignment: CDR1 SGHAT and CDR2 FQNNGV. V dropped 5 bases and J dropped 1; count of bases not matched to a gene: 4. This CDR3 has 15 amino acids. Generated by immunoSEQ multiplex PCR, the TCRdb table keeps only in-frame clones and is missing some. This sample has 200,000 to 250,000 clones, with under 90% found just once. This chain links TRBV11-2 with TRBJ2-3, with 9 nucleotides matching TRBD1. Sequencing was performed on peripheral blood. The sequence was obtained from a man at least 80 years old with acute or convalescent COVID-19. The chain's CDR3 is CASSPQGAGTDTQYF. Written as DNA, the CDR3 is TGTGCCAGCAGCCCACAGGGGGCCGGCACAGATACGCAGTATTTT.